A single sample gave rise to the 24 T cell receptor delta chains below, sequenced in a study of γδ T cells in repeated Plasmodium falciparum infection (dated by TCRdb to the early 2020s). Libraries were prepared through multiplex PCR. Sequencing instrument: Illumina MiSeq. TCRdb reran clone calling on the public reads with CATT; rows sharing one DNA sequence were then combined. The sample profile shows tens of thousands of delta-chain clones; over 0.9% of them were found once. Roughly 9.5% of the sample lies in the top ten. For bulk TCR repertoire analysis, Vgamma9/Vdelta2+ and Vdelta2-negative gammadelta T cell populations were isolated by flow sorting from peripheral blood mononuclear cells. Material for sequencing was gamma-delta T cells from blood. The receptors were gathered from a pool of human donors (malaria-infected and uninfected, not separated).

The sample holds many counts of this clone. TCRdb assigns this DNA the protein of a much larger clone, which departs from its translation at residue 9; this likely reflects a read error, and the protein shown comes from translating the DNA. The chain employs TRDV2 and TRDJ1; TRDD3 matches at 11 bases. The J gene, left out of TCRdb, was set here by checking the DNA against germline. Germline V gene lookup returns CDR1 GEAIGNYY and CDR2 EKD. The CDR3 has 15 residues. V shed 3 bases and J 3 bases; nucleotides not matched to a gene: 5. The CDR3 loop is CACDPLGDMPDKLIF. The DNA for the CDR3 is TGTGCCTGTGACCCACTGGGGGATATGCCCGATAAACTCATCTTT.

The table lists this clone with many counts. A far larger clone is off by one base, so a read error is likely. At the DNA level, this CDR3 is encoded by other sequences in the same sample as well. The rearrangement links TRDV2 to TRDJ1, with 12 bases lining up with TRDD3. CDR3 length: 16 residues. The V gene's germline CDR1 is GEAIGNYY and CDR2 EKD. With 3 bases clipped from V and 1 base from J, the junction kept 5 bases outside the gene matches. This CDR3 is CACDLLGDTGTDKLIF. CDR3 in DNA: TGTGCCTGTGACCTACTGGGGGATACAGGCACCGATAAACTCATCTTT.

This clone appeared a few times. The protein held in TCRdb is that of a much larger clone and does not match this DNA's translation at residue 3, likely because of a read error; the protein shown is translated from the DNA. In DNA form, the CDR3 reads TGTGCCCGTGACCGCCTACTGGGGGATACGCCCCACGGTAAACCGGTCGGCGCAGCACAACTCTTCTTT. It encodes CARDRLLGDTPHGKPVGAAQLFF. The V and J genes are TRDV2 and TRDJ2, with TRDD3 matching over 13 bases. The CDR3 contains 23 residues. Germline values: CDR1 GEAIGNYY, CDR2 EKD.

Judged by abundance, this clone is medium-sized. The chain recombines TRDV2 with TRDJ1; D gene ambiguous. Germline V lookup: CDR1 GEAIGNYY, CDR2 EKD. V shed 7 bases and J shed 0 bases, with 5 bases lying between them. The CDR3 runs to 11 residues. The chain's CDR3 is CAWGYTDKLIF. The CDR3 nucleotides are TGTGCCTGGGGGTACACCGATAAACTCATCTTT.

The table lists this clone with a few counts. TCRdb's protein, taken from a much larger clone, differs from this DNA's translation at residue 16, likely owing to a read error; the protein displayed comes from the DNA. The chain recombines TRDV1 with TRDJ1; 8 nucleotides line up with TRDD2. With 7 bases clipped from V and 13 bases from J, the junction kept 29 bases outside the gene matches. Germline V gives CDR1 TSWWSYY, CDR2 QGS. This CDR3 comprises 18 residues. CDR3 sequence: CALAVGLPTPLPLEQPIF. Written as DNA, the CDR3 is TGTGCTCTTGCCGTCGGGCTTCCTACTCCCCTACCCCTAGAACAACCCATCTTT.

There are a few counts of this clone. This sequence is one base from a far larger clone and is likely a read error. At the DNA level, this CDR3 is encoded by other sequences in the same sample as well. The V and J genes are TRDV2 and TRDJ1; the match to TRDD3 covers 8 bases. Germline CDR1 GEAIGNYY, CDR2 EKD. This CDR3 is 20 amino acids long. The CDR3 reads CACDTVSGGSPFLYTDKLIF. CDR3 nucleotide sequence: TGTGCATGTGACACCGTGAGTGGGGGATCCCCCTTTCTCTACACCGATAAACTCATCTTT.

Turning to this clone: The likely explanation is a read error, given a far larger clone one base away. Other DNA sequences of this sample code for an identical CDR3. The rearrangement joins TRDV2 to TRDJ2; TRDD3 matches at 8 bases. The J gene, left out of TCRdb, was set here by checking the DNA against germline. The CDR3 has 15 residues. Germline V gene data show CDR1 as GEAIGNYY and CDR2 as EKD. V shed 1 base, J shed 3 bases, and the junction held 3 bases outside the gene matches. The CDR3 DNA reads TGTGCCTGTGACACTTTGGGGGATCTGACAGCACAACTCTTCTTT. Protein: CACDTLGDLTAQLFF.

In regard to this clone: TCRdb shows a much larger clone's protein in place of this DNA's translation, and the two differ at residue 20, likely through a read error; the protein shown is translated from the DNA. The chain couples TRDV1 to TRDJ1; 12 bases align to TRDD3. CDR1 and CDR2 (germline): TSWWSYY, QGS. The CDR3 covers 24 residues. This CDR3 reads CALGATQFLPVLYTGGYLAEKLIF. CDR3 in DNA: TGTGCTCTTGGGGCTACCCAATTCCTACCGGTCCTTTATACTGGGGGATACCTCGCCGAGAAACTCATCTTT.

Concerning this clone itself: A far bigger clonotype differs at one base, so this is likely a read error. In the same sample, other DNA sequences code for this CDR3. This chain links TRDV1 with TRDJ1; D ambiguous. Here the J gene was assigned by germline matching of the DNA, as TCRdb has none. In germline, CDR1 is TSWWSYY, CDR2 QGS. With 9 bases removed from V and 0 bases from J, the gap between germline ends came to 38 bases. The CDR3 extends over 22 amino acids. The CDR3 is CALFLRSLTGARILVHTDKLIF. In nucleotides, the CDR3 is TGTGCTCTCTTTCTACGCTCCCTTACCGGGGCCCGAATCCTCGTTCACACCGATAAACTCATCTTT.

Regarding this clone: TCRdb pairs this DNA with a much larger clone's protein that differs at residue 5, likely a read error; the protein shown was translated from the DNA. The genes are TRDV2 and TRDJ1; D unresolved. TCRdb supplies no J gene; here it was assigned by aligning the nucleotide sequence to germline. This CDR3 region has 15 residues. Trimming stripped 3 bases from V and 0 bases from J, with 13 bases between. Germline lookup yields CDR1 GEAIGNYY and CDR2 EKD. DNA for the CDR3: TGTGCCTGTGACGCGGGAGGCCGGCACACCGATAAACTCATCTTT. Translating gives CACDAGGRHTDKLIF.

This clone was counted only a few times. TCRdb's protein for this DNA is that of a much larger clone and differs from the translation at residue 11, likely a read error; the protein shown is the DNA translation. In DNA form, the CDR3 reads TGTGCTCTTGGGGAACCCCCCAGCGATAAACCCATCTTT. Translation gives CALGEPPSDKPIF. The chain couples TRDV1 to TRDJ1; D gene unclear. The CDR3 spans 13 residues. CDR1 and CDR2 from the germline V gene are TSWWSYY and QGS.

This clone is deemed medium-sized. At the DNA level, this CDR3 is encoded by other sequences in the same sample as well. The chain has TRDV2 and TRDJ1; TRDD3 agrees at 8 bases. The CDR3 sequence is 19 residues long. Trimming removed 0 bases from V and 0 bases from J; junction bases left unmatched: 14. CDR1 is GEAIGNYY and CDR2 is EKD in the germline V gene. CDR3 DNA: TGTGCCTGTGACACCGGGGGCTGGGGATACCCTTCGTACACCGATAAACTCATCTTT. Translation gives CACDTGGWGYPSYTDKLIF.

There are many counts of this clone. The rearrangement uses TRDV1 and TRDJ1; 9 nucleotides agree with TRDD2. Germline assignment: CDR1 TSWWSYY and CDR2 QGS. The CDR3 has 23 residues. J lost 0 bases, V lost 3 bases, and 26 bases had no gene match. The CDR3 DNA reads TGTGCTCTTGGGGAGTCGCCCTTCCTACATATAACTGGGGACCCTCAGTACACCGATAAACTCATCTTT. Translated: CALGESPFLHITGDPQYTDKLIF.

In regard to this clone: TCRdb pairs this DNA with a much larger clone's protein that differs at residue 5, likely a read error; the protein shown was translated from the DNA. The V and J genes are TRDV2 and TRDJ1; unclear D gene. Germline CDR1 reads GEAIGNYY; CDR2 reads EKD. V lost 3 bases and J 3 bases, leaving 13 bases between the germline ends. CDR3 length: 14 amino acids. The CDR3 is CACDAVGASDKLIF. The CDR3 coding sequence is TGTGCCTGTGACGCCGTCGGGGCCTCCGATAAACTCATCTTT.

The table lists this clone with a few counts. TCRdb assigns this DNA the protein of a much larger clone, which departs from its translation at residue 9; this likely reflects a read error, and the protein shown comes from translating the DNA. V gene TRDV1 combines with J gene TRDJ1; 9 nucleotides agree with TRDD3. The CDR3 has 18 residues. V dropped 1 base and J dropped 3; count of bases not matched to a gene: 12. Per the germline V gene, CDR1 is TSWWSYY and CDR2 is QGS. Here the CDR3 DNA reads TGTGCTCTTGGGGAACGCTACAACTTGGGGATACGATCCGATAAACTCATCTTT. This sequence encodes CALGERYNLGIRSDKLIF.

This clone was seen more than once but under ten times. Translating this DNA gives a protein that differs at residue 8 from the TCRdb one, which belongs to a much larger clone; a read error is likely, and the protein shown is this translation. V usage is TRDV1 and J usage is TRDJ1; 11 nucleotides match TRDD3. The J gene is not listed in TCRdb, so it was assigned here from a DNA match to germline. CDR1 and CDR2 from the germline V gene are TSWWSYY and QGS. Trimming took 0 bases from V and 0 from J; bases not matched to a gene: 24. The CDR3 sequence is 24 residues long. CDR3 loop: CALGELRFYLLRTGGYIHTDKLIF. The CDR3 bases are TGTGCTCTTGGGGAACTCAGATTCTACCTCCTTCGTACTGGGGGATATATCCACACCGATAAACTCATCTTT.

Comments on this clone: TCRdb records a much larger clone's protein for this DNA, with a difference at residue 14 that likely arises from a read error; the protein given is the translation of the DNA. The chain has TRDV2 and TRDJ1; 7 bases fit TRDD3. Because TCRdb records no J gene, it was assigned here through a match of the DNA to germline. The germline CDR1 and CDR2 sequences are GEAIGNYY and EKD. This CDR3 has 21 residues. V dropped 0 bases and J dropped 0; count of bases not matched to a gene: 21. The CDR3, as DNA: TGTGCCTGTGACACCAAGGCACTGGGGATCGGGCTGGACCTGTACACCGATAAACTCATCTTT. It specifies CACDTKALGIGLDLYTDKLIF.

This clone has more than one count but fewer than ten. TCRdb records a much larger clone's protein for this DNA, with a difference at residue 14 that likely arises from a read error; the protein given is the translation of the DNA. The V gene is listed as TRDV1; no J gene was called. The CDR3 totals 16 residues. The germline V gene encodes CDR1 TSWWSYY and CDR2 QGS. The CDR3 region has the DNA TGTGCTCTTGGGGAGCTTGCCCGGGATCCCCCCGATAAACCCATCTTT. Translated, it gives CALGELARDPPDKPIF.

This clone was recorded a few times. TCRdb shows a much larger clone's protein in place of this DNA's translation, and the two differ at residue 15, likely through a read error; the protein shown is translated from the DNA. The V gene is TRDV2, but the J gene lacks a call; the DNA was not compared with TRDD3, the D call given in the table. Germline V gene data show CDR1 as GEAIGNYY and CDR2 as EKD. The CDR3 contains 17 residues. CDR3 nucleotide sequence: TGTGCCTGTGACCCTCTGGGGGATATCGGGTACACCGATAAACCCATCTTT. Translating gives CACDPLGDIGYTDKPIF.

This clone appeared a few times. The TCRdb record carries a much larger clone's protein, which differs from this DNA's translation at residue 10; a read error is the likely cause, and the protein listed here is the DNA translation. CDR3: CALGEFGIFRGIFTDKLIF. The CDR3 bases are TGTGCTCTTGGGGAATTCGGCATTTTCAGGGGGATCTTCACCGATAAACTCATCTTT. The chain uses TRDV1 and TRDJ1, with 7 bases that match TRDD3. The V segment lost 2 bases and the J segment 1 base; nucleotides outside the gene matches: 16. This CDR3 region has 19 residues. Germline assignment: CDR1 TSWWSYY and CDR2 QGS.

Regarding this clone: TCRdb's protein for this DNA is that of a much larger clone and differs from the translation at residue 20, likely a read error; the protein shown is the DNA translation. The V call is TRDV1, the J call TRDJ1; 8 nucleotides agree with TRDD3. Germline CDR1 reads TSWWSYY; CDR2 reads QGS. The CDR3 has 24 residues. The CDR3 here is CALGAHLRTSKLWGRGKYTGKLIF. CDR3 nucleotides: TGTGCTCTTGGGGCCCATCTCCGGACTTCGAAACTCTGGGGGAGGGGGAAGTACACCGGTAAACTCATCTTT.

This clone was seen only a few times. TCRdb lists the protein of a much larger clone for this DNA, which differs at residue 4, so this is likely a read error; the protein given here is translated from the DNA itself. V is TRDV1 and J is TRDJ1; unclear D gene. TCRdb supplies no J gene; here it was assigned by aligning the nucleotide sequence to germline. There are 19 residues in the CDR3. V lost 7 bases to trimming and J lost 7 bases, with 34 bases between them. The germline V gene encodes CDR1 TSWWSYY and CDR2 QGS. The CDR3 here is CALVSALRLGAPPAGKLIF. CDR3 nucleotide sequence: TGTGCTCTTGTGTCAGCACTCCGTCTCGGGGCCCCTCCTGCGGGTAAACTCATCTTT.

With respect to this clone: This DNA's translation differs at residue 4 from TCRdb's protein, which comes from a much larger clone; a read error is likely, and the protein shown is translated from the DNA. The V and J genes are TRDV1 and TRDJ3; TRDD3 agrees at 11 bases. Assignment of the J gene here rests on matching the DNA to germline, because TCRdb gives none. This CDR3 region has 23 residues. The germline gives CDR1 TSWWSYY, CDR2 QGS. The CDR3 loop reads CALEETTFPWGIPTSWDTRQMFF. The CDR3, as DNA: TGTGCTCTTGAGGAAACGACCTTCCCCTGGGGGATACCCACCTCCTGGGACACCCGACAGATGTTTTTC.

Of note for this clone: The likely explanation is a read error, given a far larger clone one base away. This rearrangement joins TRDV1 to TRDJ1, with D possibly being TRDD3 (6 bases). TCRdb does not report a J gene; here it was assigned by matching the DNA to germline references. The CDR3 is 13 amino acids. V was cut by 10 bases and J by 6 bases, with 18 bases left in between. Germline lookup yields CDR1 TSWWSYY and CDR2 QGS. CDR3: CARGGLGINKLIF. DNA for the CDR3: TGTGCTCGGGGCGGGCTGGGGATTAATAAACTCATCTTT.